Below, 21 T cell receptor beta chains from the same sample are listed, as sequenced in a study of blood T cell repertoires in COVID-19 (dated by TCRdb to 2020 to 2022). The protocol used for the library was the immunoSEQ multiplex PCR assay. In TCRdb, the immuneACCESS table is reduced to in-frame sequences with V and J assigned. These tables do not hold every clone; where another copy was compared, an unresolved V gene accounts for under half, and the others remain unexplained. For this sample the table gives about 190,000 clones, of which approximately 73% were detected only once. Approximately 16% of the sample rests with the top ten. The sequencing sample was made of PBMCs or T cells enriched from blood (not recorded which). Receptor source: a woman aged 45-65 years with acute COVID-19.

The chain links TRBV9 to TRBJ2-1, with 10 bases that match TRBD2. This CDR3 spans 15 amino acids. The trim removed 5 bases at V and 4 bases at J, leaving 6 bases unmatched. Germline CDR1 reads SGDLS; CDR2 reads YYNGEE. The CDR3: CASSITSGEYNEQFF. DNA for the CDR3: TGTGCCAGCAGTATAACTAGCGGGGAGTACAATGAGCAGTTCTTC.

CDR3 amino acids: CASSPMEGADSPLHF. Here the CDR3 DNA reads TGCGCCAGCAGCCCCATGGAGGGGGCAGATTCACCCCTCCACTTT. This chain uses TRBV4-3 with TRBJ1-6; 7 bases fit TRBD1. The V gene end was trimmed by 4 bases and the J gene end by 8 bases; junction bases not matched to a gene: 8. Germline V gives CDR1 LGHNA, CDR2 YSLEER. The length of the CDR3 is 15 residues.

The chain joins TRBV7-9 to TRBJ2-7; TRBD2 might be the D (7 bases). Looked up from germline, CDR1 is SEHNR and CDR2 is FQNEAQ (reference sequence). V dropped 7 bases and J dropped 2 bases, with 18 bases sitting between them. This CDR3 region has 15 residues. CDR3 protein: CASKLGGGYTYEQYV. CDR3 bases: TGTGCCAGCAAGTTAGGCGGGGGCTACACCTACGAGCAGTACGTC.

The rearrangement uses TRBV30 and TRBJ1-4; TRBD1 matches 8 bases. CDR1 and CDR2 (germline): GTSNPN, SVGIG (reference sequence). Trimming removed 1 base from V and 1 base from J; junction bases left unmatched: 2. The CDR3 extends over 15 amino acids. The CDR3 reads CAWSDDRGTNEKLFF. Here the CDR3 DNA reads TGTGCCTGGAGTGACGACAGGGGAACTAATGAAAAACTGTTTTTT.

V is TRBV2 and J is TRBJ1-4, with 10 bases matching TRBD1. In germline, CDR1 is SNHLY, CDR2 FYNNEI. V gave up 7 bases and J gave up 6 bases; unmatched junction bases: 5. The CDR3 spans 14 residues. In DNA, the CDR3 is TGTGCCAGCACCCCGGACAGGGGGGATGAAAAACTGTTTTTT. Amino acids: CASTPDRGDEKLFF.

The chain links TRBV5-4 to TRBJ1-4, with 7 bases identical to TRBD1. Germline V gives CDR1 SGHNT, CDR2 YYREEE (reference sequence). With V trimmed by 0 bases and J by 0 bases, 2 bases remained unmatched. The CDR3 extends over 16 amino acids. The DNA for the CDR3 is TGTGCCAGCAGCTTGGGACAGGGAGCAACTAATGAAAAACTGTTTTTT. Protein: CASSLGQGATNEKLFF.

The V call is TRBV6-6, the J call TRBJ1-5; no definite D call. CDR3 length: 12 residues. CDR1 MNHNY and CDR2 SVGAGI come from the germline V gene (reference sequence). V lost 3 bases to trimming and J lost 6 bases, with 6 bases between them. The CDR3 DNA reads TGTGCCAGCAGTTATGGCGGTCAGCCCCAGCATTTT. This gives the protein CASSYGGQPQHF.

V gene TRBV27 combines with J gene TRBJ1-1; D remains ambiguous. CDR3 length equals 11 residues. Germline loops: CDR1 MNHEY, CDR2 SMNVEV (reference sequence). The V and J ends lost 8 bases and 3 bases respectively, with 7 bases between them. CDR3 sequence (DNA): TGTGCCAGCCGCAGGTACACTGAAGCTTTCTTT. It encodes CASRRYTEAFF.

The CDR3, as DNA: TGCGCCAGCTCAGTGGTGGGGCCGACGGGGGGCAATCAGCCCCAGCATTTT. Encoded protein: CASSVVGPTGGNQPQHF. The chain joins TRBV4-1 to TRBJ1-5; tentative D call: TRBD1 (5 bases). Germline lookup yields CDR1 MGHRA and CDR2 YSYEKL. Trimming removed 8 bases at V and 2 bases at J, with 22 bases between. There are 17 residues in the CDR3.

The rearrangement links TRBV19 to TRBJ1-4; D remains ambiguous. The V end was cut by 3 bases, the J end by 7 bases, with 15 bases between. CDR3 length: 15 residues. Germline loops: CDR1 LNHDA, CDR2 SQIVND (reference sequence). This CDR3 reads CASSMARLSLEKLFF. CDR3 DNA: TGTGCCAGTAGTATGGCTCGTTTAAGTCTTGAAAAACTGTTTTTT.

The rearrangement links TRBV19 to TRBJ1-4; TRBD1 matches 7 bases. The CDR3 sequence is 16 residues long. V lost 6 bases to trimming and J lost 5 bases; unmatched junction nucleotides: 12. Germline loops: CDR1 LNHDA, CDR2 SQIVND (reference sequence). This chain's CDR3 is CASSIWRDSPNEKLFF. The CDR3 DNA reads TGTGCCAGTAGCATTTGGAGGGACAGCCCGAATGAAAAACTGTTTTTT.

The chain joins TRBV19 to TRBJ2-3; 8 positions agree with TRBD1. The CDR3 is 17 amino acids. Germline V CDR1 and CDR2: LNHDA, SQIVND (reference sequence). V lost 2 bases to trimming and J lost 0 bases; unmatched junction nucleotides: 7. The DNA of the CDR3 is TGTGCCAGTAGTATATCCGGACAGGGCTGGAGCACAGATACGCAGTATTTT. This encodes CASSISGQGWSTDTQYF.

V is TRBV10-1 and J is TRBJ1-1; a possible D gene is TRBD1 (5 bases). The CDR3 has 14 amino acids. Germline CDR1 reads WNHNN; CDR2 reads SYGVQD (reference sequence). With 2 bases removed from V and 3 bases from J, the gap between germline ends came to 10 bases. This CDR3 is CASSETGQHTEAFF. The CDR3 DNA reads TGCGCCAGCAGTGAGACCGGACAACACACTGAAGCTTTCTTT.

The chain is built from TRBV30 and TRBJ1-1; 7 bases line up with TRBD1. CDR3 length equals 13 residues. Germline CDR1 is GTSNPN and CDR2 is SVGIG (reference sequence). The CDR3 is CARQGTLNTEAFF. CDR3 sequence (DNA): TGTGCTCGACAGGGAACCTTGAACACTGAAGCTTTCTTT.

CDR3 region: CAWNVQGAGEQYV. Here the CDR3 DNA reads TGTGCCTGGAACGTACAGGGGGCAGGTGAGCAGTACGTC. The J gene is TRBJ2-7, the V gene TRBV30, with 9 bases aligning to TRBD1. Germline V gene data show CDR1 as GTSNPN and CDR2 as SVGIG (reference sequence). The CDR3 sequence is 13 residues long. With V trimmed by 4 bases and J by 7 bases, 8 bases remained unmatched.

Details on this clone: This CDR3 is also generated by other DNA sequences in the sample. This chain connects TRBV20-1 to TRBJ1-2; no reliable D call. V gave up 6 bases and J gave up 3 bases, with 5 bases separating them. The CDR3 is 10 residues long. The germline V gene encodes CDR1 DFQATT and CDR2 SNEGSKA (reference sequence). CDR3 loop: CSAPDYGYTF. Here the CDR3 DNA reads TGCAGTGCCCCCGACTATGGCTACACCTTC.

V gene TRBV6-1 combines with J gene TRBJ1-5; possible D gene TRBD1, 6 bases. Trimming left V 2 bases short and J 0 bases short, with 14 bases between. The germline CDR1 and CDR2 sequences are MNHNS and SASEGT. CDR3 length: 17 residues. Here the CDR3 DNA reads TGTGCCAGCAGTGAAAGGGGGACGTTTTATAGCAATCAGCCCCAGCATTTT. Translated: CASSERGTFYSNQPQHF.

The chain couples TRBV11-2 to TRBJ1-1; possibly TRBD1 for D (5 bases). CDR1 is SGHAT, CDR2 FQNNGV, per germline. This CDR3 spans 14 amino acids. The V end lost 7 bases, the J end lost 5 bases, and 17 bases lay between the germline ends. DNA of the CDR3: TGTGCCAGCAATCCTGTCAGGGTTAAGACTGAAGCTTTCTTT. Encoded protein: CASNPVRVKTEAFF.

This sequence joins TRBV30 and TRBJ1-2; D is possibly TRBD1 (6 bases). The CDR3 length is 14 residues. V was pared by 4 bases and J by 6 bases, with 18 bases between. Looked up from germline, CDR1 is GTSNPN and CDR2 is SVGIG (reference sequence). The CDR3 nucleotides are TGTGCCTGGAAACCCGGACAGACCTACCATGGCTACACCTTC. Translation gives CAWKPGQTYHGYTF. Drawing the rest from reference TRBV30 and TRBJ1-2, the complete variable domain is SQTIHQWPATLVQPVGSPLSLECTVEGTSNPNLYWYRQAAGRGLQLLFYSVGIGQISSEVPQNLSASRPQDRQFILSSKKLLLSDSGFYLCAWKPGQTYHGYTFGSGTRLTVV.

The chain uses TRBV6-5 and TRBJ1-2, with 8 bases lining up with TRBD1. The CDR3 is 13 amino acids. V shed 2 bases and J 7 bases; nucleotides not matched to a gene: 3. Germline assignment: CDR1 MNHEY and CDR2 SVGAGI. CDR3 bases: TGTGCCAGCAGTTACGATCAGGGGGCTGGCTACACCTTC. Encoded protein: CASSYDQGAGYTF.

This clone was seen more than once but under ten times. This chain links TRBV7-9 with TRBJ2-1, with D maybe TRBD2 (7 bases). There are 17 residues in the CDR3. The ends were cut back, 1 base at V and 0 bases at J, with 13 bases in the middle. CDR1 SEHNR and CDR2 FQNEAQ come from the germline V gene (reference sequence). The CDR3 nucleotides are TGTGCCAGCAGCTTAGGGGAGGGGGTGAGCTCCTACAATGAGCAGTTCTTC. Its translation: CASSLGEGVSSYNEQFF.